This record looks at one TCR beta chain sequence and its context. This sample is part of a study of blood T cell repertoires in COVID-19. TCRdb's copy holds only in-frame clones and misses some; the assay was immunoSEQ multiplex PCR. The table records roughly 300,000 clones, 70% to 90% of them present only once. CDR3 length: 17 amino acids. Trimming at V came to 0 bases and at J to 4 bases, leaving 11 bases not matched to a gene. Germline CDR1 SGHTA, CDR2 FQGNSA. This receptor was identified in a woman aged 25 to 39 who had recovered from COVID-19. The chain joins TRBV7-2 to TRBJ1-2; TRBD1 matches 7 bases. Sequenced: PBMCs or T cells enriched from blood (not recorded which). The CDR3 DNA follows: TGTGCCAGCAGCTTAGCTCCCCTGAACCGGGACAGCTATGGCTACACCTTC. As protein: CASSLAPLNRDSYGYTF. Full variable domain (missing parts from reference TRBV7-2 and TRBJ1-2): GAGVSQSPSNKVTEKGKDVELRCDPISGHTALYWYRQSLGQGLEFLIYFQGNSAPDKSGLPSDRFSAERTGGSVSTLTIQRTQQEDSAVYLCASSLAPLNRDSYGYTFGSGTRLTVV.